This passage covers 9 T cell receptor beta chains from one sample sequenced in a study of blood T cell repertoires in COVID-19. TCRdb's copy holds only in-frame clones and misses some; the assay was immunoSEQ multiplex PCR. This sample has approximately 200,000 clones; approximately 86% occur once, and the top ten carry 2.1%. Sequencing was done on a sample of peripheral blood. The source is an older man with active or convalescent COVID-19.

This clone appeared a single time. The chain uses TRBV28 and TRBJ2-7; 11 positions agree with TRBD1. Looked up from germline, CDR1 is MDHEN and CDR2 is SYDVKM. The CDR3 contains 15 residues. V was clipped by 3 bases and J by 6 bases; unmatched bases: 7. The CDR3 DNA sequence: TGTGCCAGCAGTTTCCGCGGGACAGGGGGTCGCGAGCAGTACTTC. It specifies CASSFRGTGGREQYF.

J is TRBJ2-7 and V is TRBV7-8; 9 bases are a match to TRBD1. The length of the CDR3 is 17 residues. With 0 bases clipped from V and 0 bases from J, the junction kept 6 bases outside the gene matches. The V gene's germline CDR1 is SGHVS and CDR2 FQNEAQ. Written as DNA, the CDR3 is TGTGCCAGCAGCTTAGCGAGGGACAGGGCAAACTCCTACGAGCAGTACTTC. This translates into CASSLARDRANSYEQYF.

The chain has TRBV5-1 and TRBJ2-5, with TRBD2 matching over 9 bases. This CDR3 contains 15 residues. The germline gives CDR1 SGHRS, CDR2 YFSETQ. With V trimmed by 0 bases and J by 4 bases, 4 bases remained unmatched. CDR3 protein: CASSLAGTSRETQYF. For the CDR3, the DNA is TGCGCCAGCAGCTTGGCGGGGACTAGCAGAGAGACCCAGTACTTC.

The V gene is TRBV13, the J gene TRBJ2-5, with 7 bases aligning to TRBD2. J gave up 4 bases and V 2 bases, and 7 bases lay outside the gene matches. CDR1 is PRHDT, CDR2 FYEKMQ, per germline (reference sequence). The CDR3 consists of 15 residues. Written as DNA, the CDR3 is TGTGCCAGCAGCTTACGGGTGGGGAGGGGAGAGACCCAGTACTTC. It codes for CASSLRVGRGETQYF.

The chain uses TRBV28 and TRBJ1-4; D gene ambiguous. Trimming took off 6 bases at V and 4 bases at J, with 18 bases between the two ends. The CDR3 extends over 16 amino acids. Germline CDR1 is MDHEN and CDR2 is SYDVKM. The CDR3 DNA follows: TGTGCCAGCAGCCCCGGTTCTGGGCCGATTAATGAAAAACTGTTTTTT. Protein sequence: CASSPGSGPINEKLFF. Full variable domain (missing parts from reference TRBV28 and TRBJ1-4): DVKVTQSSRYLVKRTGEKVFLECVQDMDHENMFWYRQDPGLGLRLIYFSYDVKMKEKGDIPEGYSVSREKKERFSLILESASTNQTSMYLCASSPGSGPINEKLFFGSGTQLSVL.

The V and J genes are TRBV5-1 and TRBJ2-2, with a tentative D call TRBD2 (5 bases). Per germline, CDR1 SGHRS and CDR2 YFSETQ. The V end was cut by 5 bases, the J end by 7 bases, with 12 bases between. This CDR3 region has 13 residues. CDR3 DNA: TGCGCCAGCAGACAGACTAATAACGGGGAGCTGTTTTTT. This translates into CASRQTNNGELFF.

The chain has TRBV19 and TRBJ1-3; D perhaps matches TRBD1 (5 bases). Germline V gives CDR1 LNHDA, CDR2 SQIVND (reference sequence). The CDR3 contains 12 residues. Trimming removed 7 bases at V and 2 bases at J, with 6 bases between. The CDR3 spells CASMGPGNTIYF. The CDR3 nucleotides are TGTGCCAGTATGGGGCCTGGAAACACCATATATTTT. The full variable domain, its missing parts supplied by reference TRBV19 and TRBJ1-3, is DGGITQSPKYLFRKEGQNVTLSCEQNLNHDAMYWYRQDPGQGLRLIYYSQIVNDFQKGDIAEGYSVSREKKESFPLTVTSAQKNPTAFYLCASMGPGNTIYFGEGSWLTVV.

This chain joins TRBV19 and TRBJ1-4; no clear D gene. Between the trimmed V and J ends, which lost 7 bases and 5 bases, there was a span of 17 bases. Germline V lookup: CDR1 LNHDA, CDR2 SQIVND (reference sequence). CDR3 size: 15 residues. The CDR3 sequence: CASIPRGGSNEKLFF. CDR3 nucleotide sequence: TGTGCCAGTATTCCCCGAGGTGGCTCCAATGAAAAACTGTTTTTT.

The chain uses TRBV5-4 and TRBJ2-3; 8 nucleotides line up with TRBD1. After removal of 4 bases from V and 4 bases from J, the junction contained 2 bases not matched to a gene. CDR3 length equals 13 residues. Germline values: CDR1 SGHNT, CDR2 YYREEE (reference sequence). CDR3 DNA: TGTGCCAGCAGCAGGACAGGGTCAGATACGCAGTATTTT. Translated: CASSRTGSDTQYF. Using reference TRBV5-4 and TRBJ2-3 for the parts outside the CDR3, the full variable domain is ETGVTQSPTHLIKTRGQQVTLRCSSQSGHNTVSWYQQALGQGPQFIFQYYREEENGRGNFPPRFSGLQFPNYSSELNVNALELDDSALYLCASSRTGSDTQYFGPGTRLTVL.